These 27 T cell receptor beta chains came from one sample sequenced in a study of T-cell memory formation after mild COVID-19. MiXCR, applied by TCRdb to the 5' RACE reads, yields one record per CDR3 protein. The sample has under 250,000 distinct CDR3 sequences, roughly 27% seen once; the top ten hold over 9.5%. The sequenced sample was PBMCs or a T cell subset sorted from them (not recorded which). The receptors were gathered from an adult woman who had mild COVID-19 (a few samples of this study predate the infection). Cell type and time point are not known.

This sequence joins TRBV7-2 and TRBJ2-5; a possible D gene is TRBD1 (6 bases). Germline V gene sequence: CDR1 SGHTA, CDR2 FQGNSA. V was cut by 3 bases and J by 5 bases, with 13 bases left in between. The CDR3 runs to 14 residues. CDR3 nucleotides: TGTGCCAGCAGCTTTTTGGGGGCTGGGGAGACCCAGTACTTC. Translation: CASSFLGAGETQYF.

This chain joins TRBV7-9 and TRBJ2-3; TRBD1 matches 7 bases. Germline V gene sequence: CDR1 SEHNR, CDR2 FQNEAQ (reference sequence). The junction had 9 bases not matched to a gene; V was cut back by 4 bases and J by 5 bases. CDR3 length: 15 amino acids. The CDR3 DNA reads TGTGCCAGCAGCTCTTCAGAGGGGGCTGGAGATACGCAGTATTTT. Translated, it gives CASSSSEGAGDTQYF.

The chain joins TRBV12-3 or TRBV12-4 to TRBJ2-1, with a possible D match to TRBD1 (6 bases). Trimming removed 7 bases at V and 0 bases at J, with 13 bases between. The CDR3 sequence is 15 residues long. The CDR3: CASTLSGVSYNEQFF. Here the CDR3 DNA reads TGTGCCAGCACCCTTTCAGGGGTCTCCTACAATGAGCAGTTCTTC.

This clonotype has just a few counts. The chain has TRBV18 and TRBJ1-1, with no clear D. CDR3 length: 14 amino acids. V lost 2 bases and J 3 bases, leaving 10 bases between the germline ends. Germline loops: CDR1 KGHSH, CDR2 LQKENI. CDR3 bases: TGTGCCAGCTCACCAATACAAGGAGACACTGAAGCTTTCTTT. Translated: CASSPIQGDTEAFF.

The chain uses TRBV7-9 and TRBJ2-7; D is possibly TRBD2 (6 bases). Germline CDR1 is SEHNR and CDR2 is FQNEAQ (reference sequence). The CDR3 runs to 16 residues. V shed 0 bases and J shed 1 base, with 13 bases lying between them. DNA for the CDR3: TGTGCCAGCAGCTTAGCTCCGGGAGCTCGGTCCTACGAGCAGTACTTC. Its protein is CASSLAPGARSYEQYF.

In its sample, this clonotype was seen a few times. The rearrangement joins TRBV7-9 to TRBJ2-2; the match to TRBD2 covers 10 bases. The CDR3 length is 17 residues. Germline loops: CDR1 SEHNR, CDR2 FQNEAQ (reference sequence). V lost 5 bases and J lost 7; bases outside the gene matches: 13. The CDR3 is CASSPRVSGRNDGELFF. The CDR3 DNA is TGTGCCAGCAGCCCCCGCGTTAGCGGGAGGAATGACGGGGAGCTGTTTTTT.

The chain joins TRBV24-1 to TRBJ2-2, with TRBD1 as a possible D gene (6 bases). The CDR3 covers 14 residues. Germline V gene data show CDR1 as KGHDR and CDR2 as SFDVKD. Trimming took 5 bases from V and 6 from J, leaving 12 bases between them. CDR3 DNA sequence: TGTGCCACCAGTGTCCAACAGGGCCCCGGGGAGCTGTTTTTT. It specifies CATSVQQGPGELFF.

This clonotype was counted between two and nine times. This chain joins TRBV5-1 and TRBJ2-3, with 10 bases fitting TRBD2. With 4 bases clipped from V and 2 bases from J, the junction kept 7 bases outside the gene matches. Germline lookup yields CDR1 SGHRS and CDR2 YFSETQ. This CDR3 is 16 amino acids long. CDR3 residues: CASSPRTSGPTDTQYF. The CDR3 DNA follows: TGCGCCAGCAGCCCCCGGACTAGCGGACCCACAGATACGCAGTATTTT.

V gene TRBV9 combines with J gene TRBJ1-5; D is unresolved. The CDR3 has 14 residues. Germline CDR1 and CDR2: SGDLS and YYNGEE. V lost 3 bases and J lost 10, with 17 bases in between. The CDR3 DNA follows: TGTGCCAGCAGCGGGGGAGGGCTCTTAAATCCCCAGCATTTT. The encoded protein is CASSGGGLLNPQHF. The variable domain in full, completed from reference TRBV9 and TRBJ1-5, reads DSGVTQTPKHLITATGQRVTLRCSPRSGDLSVYWYQQSLDQGLQFLIQYYNGEERAKGNILERFSAQQFPDLHSELNLSSLELGDSALYFCASSGGGLLNPQHFGDGTRLSIL.

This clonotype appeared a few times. The DNA for the CDR3 is TGTGCCTGGAGTCTGACATCCGGGGAGCTGTTTTTT. It codes for CAWSLTSGELFF. The rearrangement uses TRBV30 and TRBJ2-2; D unclear. CDR3 length: 12 amino acids. V lost 2 bases, J lost 6 bases, and 7 bases lay in between. Germline loops: CDR1 GTSNPN, CDR2 SVGIG (reference sequence).

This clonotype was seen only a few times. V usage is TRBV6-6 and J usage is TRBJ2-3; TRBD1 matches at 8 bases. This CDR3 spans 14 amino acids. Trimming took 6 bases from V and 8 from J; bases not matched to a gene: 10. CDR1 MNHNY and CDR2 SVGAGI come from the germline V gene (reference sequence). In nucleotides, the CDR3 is TGTGCCAGCAGAAATGACAGGGGTGCAGGTACGCAGTATTTT. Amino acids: CASRNDRGAGTQYF.

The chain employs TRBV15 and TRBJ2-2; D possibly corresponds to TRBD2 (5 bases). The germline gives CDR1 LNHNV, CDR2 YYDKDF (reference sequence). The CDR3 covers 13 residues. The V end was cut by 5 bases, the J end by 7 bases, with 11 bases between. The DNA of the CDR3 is TGTGCCACCAGCGGTTCGAGGGTCGGGGAGCTGTTTTTT. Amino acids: CATSGSRVGELFF.

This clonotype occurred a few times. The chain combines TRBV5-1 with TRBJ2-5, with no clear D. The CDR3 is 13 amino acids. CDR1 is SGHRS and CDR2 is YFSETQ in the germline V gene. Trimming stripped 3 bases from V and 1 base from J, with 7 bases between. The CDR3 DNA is TGCGCCAGCAGCTACTCGATCCAAGAGACCCAGTACTTC. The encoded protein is CASSYSIQETQYF.

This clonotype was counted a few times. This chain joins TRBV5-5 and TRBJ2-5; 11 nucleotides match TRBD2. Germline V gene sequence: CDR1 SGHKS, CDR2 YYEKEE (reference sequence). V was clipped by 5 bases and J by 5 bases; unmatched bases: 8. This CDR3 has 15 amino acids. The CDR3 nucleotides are TGTGCCAGCAGGGCGCTAGCGGGGGGATTGGAGACCCAGTACTTC. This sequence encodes CASRALAGGLETQYF.

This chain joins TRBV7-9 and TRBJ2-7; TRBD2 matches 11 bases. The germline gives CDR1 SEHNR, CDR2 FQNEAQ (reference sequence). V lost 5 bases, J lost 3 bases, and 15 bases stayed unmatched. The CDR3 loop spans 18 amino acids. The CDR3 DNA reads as TGTGCCAGCAGCGCTGGGACTAGCGGAATCCAGGGGCTCTACGAGCAGTACTTC. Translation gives CASSAGTSGIQGLYEQYF. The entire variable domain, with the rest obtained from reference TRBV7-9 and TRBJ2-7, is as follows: DTGVSQNPRHKITKRGQNVTFRCDPISEHNRLYWYRQTLGQGPEFLTYFQNEAQLEKSRLLSDRFSAERPKGSFSTLEIQRTEQGDSAMYLCASSAGTSGIQGLYEQYFGPGTRLTVT.

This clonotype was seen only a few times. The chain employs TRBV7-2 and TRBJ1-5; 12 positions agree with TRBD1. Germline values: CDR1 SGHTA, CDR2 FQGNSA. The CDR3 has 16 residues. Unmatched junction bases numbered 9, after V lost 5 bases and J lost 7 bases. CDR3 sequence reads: CASSPRDRGLGQPQHF. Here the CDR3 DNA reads TGTGCCAGCAGCCCCCGGGACAGGGGGCTCGGACAGCCCCAGCATTTT. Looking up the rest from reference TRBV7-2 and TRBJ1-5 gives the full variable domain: GAGVSQSPSNKVTEKGKDVELRCDPISGHTALYWYRQSLGQGLEFLIYFQGNSAPDKSGLPSDRFSAERTGGSVSTLTIQRTQQEDSAVYLCASSPRDRGLGQPQHFGDGTRLSIL.

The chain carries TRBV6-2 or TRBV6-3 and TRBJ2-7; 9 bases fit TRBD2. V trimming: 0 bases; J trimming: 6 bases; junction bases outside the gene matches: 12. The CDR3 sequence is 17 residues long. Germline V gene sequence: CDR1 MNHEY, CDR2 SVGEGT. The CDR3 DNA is TGTGCCAGCAGTTACTCCCTATTGCGGGAGGGCCTCCGCGAGCAGTACTTC. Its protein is CASSYSLLREGLREQYF.

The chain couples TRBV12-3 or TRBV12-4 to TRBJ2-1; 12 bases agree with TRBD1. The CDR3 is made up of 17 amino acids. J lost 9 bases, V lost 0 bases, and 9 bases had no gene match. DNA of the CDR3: TGTGCCAGCAGTTTAGCGCGGCGGGACAGGGGGCTCGGTGAGCAGTTCTTC. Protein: CASSLARRDRGLGEQFF.

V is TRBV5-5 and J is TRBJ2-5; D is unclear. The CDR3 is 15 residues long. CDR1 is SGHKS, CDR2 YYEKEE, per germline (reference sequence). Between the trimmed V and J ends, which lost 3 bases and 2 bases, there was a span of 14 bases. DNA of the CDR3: TGTGCCAGCAGCTCGCCGTTCGCGGAGCAAGAGACCCAGTACTTC. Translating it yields CASSSPFAEQETQYF. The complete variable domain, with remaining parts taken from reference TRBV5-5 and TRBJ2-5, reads DAGVTQSPTHLIKTRGQQVTLRCSPISGHKSVSWYQQVLGQGPQFIFQYYEKEERGRGNFPDRFSARQFPNYSSELNVNALLLGDSALYLCASSSPFAEQETQYFGPGTRLLVL.

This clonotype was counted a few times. CDR3: CASSYSTNKGARTEAFF. The CDR3 DNA reads TGTGCCAGCAGTTACTCGACAAACAAGGGGGCGCGCACTGAAGCTTTCTTT. The chain has TRBV6-8 and TRBJ1-1; 7 bases map to TRBD1. Germline CDR1 is MNHGY and CDR2 is SAAAGT. The CDR3 contains 17 residues. The J segment lost 4 bases and the V segment lost 0 bases, leaving 11 bases of the junction unmatched.

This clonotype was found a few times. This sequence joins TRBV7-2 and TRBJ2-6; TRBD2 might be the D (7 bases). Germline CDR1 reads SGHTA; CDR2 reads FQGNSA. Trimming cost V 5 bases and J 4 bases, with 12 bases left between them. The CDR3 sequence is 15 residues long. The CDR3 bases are TGTGCCAGCAGCCGCGGGGGCGCAGGGGCCAACGTCCTGACTTTC. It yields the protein CASSRGGAGANVLTF. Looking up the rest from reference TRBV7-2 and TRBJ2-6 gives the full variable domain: GAGVSQSPSNKVTEKGKDVELRCDPISGHTALYWYRQSLGQGLEFLIYFQGNSAPDKSGLPSDRFSAERTGGSVSTLTIQRTQQEDSAVYLCASSRGGAGANVLTFGAGSRLTVL.

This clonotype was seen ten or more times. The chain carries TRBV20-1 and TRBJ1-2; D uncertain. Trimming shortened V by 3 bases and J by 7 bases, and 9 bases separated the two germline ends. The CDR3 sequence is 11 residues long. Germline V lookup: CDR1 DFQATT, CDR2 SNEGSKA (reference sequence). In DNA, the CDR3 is TGCAGTGCTAGCGGGAACAGTGGCTACACCTTC. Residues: CSASGNSGYTF.

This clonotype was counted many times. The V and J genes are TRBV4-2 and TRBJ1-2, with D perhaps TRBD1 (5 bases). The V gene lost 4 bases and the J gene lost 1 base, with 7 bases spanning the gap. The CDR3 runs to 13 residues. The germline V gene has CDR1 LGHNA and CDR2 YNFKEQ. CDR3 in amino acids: CASSRGSNYGYTF. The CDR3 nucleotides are TGTGCCAGCAGCCGGGGGAGTAACTATGGCTACACCTTC.

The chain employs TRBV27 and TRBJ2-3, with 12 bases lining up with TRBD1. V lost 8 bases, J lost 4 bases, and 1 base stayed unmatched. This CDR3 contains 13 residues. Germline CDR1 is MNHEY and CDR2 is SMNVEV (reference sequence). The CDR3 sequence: CASGTGGADTQYF. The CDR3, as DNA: TGTGCCAGCGGGACAGGGGGCGCAGATACGCAGTATTTT.

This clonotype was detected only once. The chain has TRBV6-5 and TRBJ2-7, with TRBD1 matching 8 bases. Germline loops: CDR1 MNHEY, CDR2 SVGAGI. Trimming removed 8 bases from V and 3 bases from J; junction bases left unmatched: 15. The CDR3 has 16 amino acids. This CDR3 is CASPTTSGGQGYEQYF. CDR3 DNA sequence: TGTGCCAGCCCTACTACTTCCGGAGGACAGGGCTACGAGCAGTACTTC.

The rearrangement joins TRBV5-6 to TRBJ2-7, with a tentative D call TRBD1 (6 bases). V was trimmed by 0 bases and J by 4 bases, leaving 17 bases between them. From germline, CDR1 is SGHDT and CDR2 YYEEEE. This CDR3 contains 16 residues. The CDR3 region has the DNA TGTGCCAGCAGCTTGGCGGGAACATTAACAGGGTACGAGCAGTACTTC. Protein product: CASSLAGTLTGYEQYF.

CDR3 in amino acids: CSARTDLETQYF. The CDR3 coding sequence is TGCAGTGCTAGAACAGATTTAGAGACCCAGTACTTC. V is TRBV20-1 and J is TRBJ2-5; D unclear. CDR1 DFQATT and CDR2 SNEGSKA come from the germline V gene (reference sequence). Deletions cut 2 bases from V and 4 bases from J, with 8 bases between. This CDR3 is built from 12 residues.